This is a list of T cell receptor beta chains from one sample in a study of beta chain features in type 1 diabetes. Clones were read by immunoSEQ multiplex PCR, and TCRdb kept only the in-frame ones, dropping some. The sample consists of over 350,000 clones, roughly 16% of them appearing once. Sequencing was performed on naive CD4+ T cells from blood. These receptors originate from a woman aged 18 to 35 in good health. Both conserved end residues are part of each CDR3. A D gene is named only where the DNA matches it firmly. Rows give clone size only sometimes, using once, few, many, or a class for an expanded clone.

d_gene	v_gene	j_gene	abundance	CDR3nt	CDR3aa
NA	TRBV6-6	TRBJ2-7	NA	TGTGCCAGCAGTTACTCGGGGCTTAACTACGAGCAGTACTTC	CASSYSGLNYEQYF
TRBD2	TRBV19	TRBJ2-3	NA	TGTGCCAGTAGTCGCCTCAGCGGGAGGACAGATACGCAGTATTTT	CASSRLSGRTDTQYF
TRBD2	TRBV9	TRBJ2-6	few	TGTGCCAGCAGCGCGGGAGGTCAGAGCCATTCTGGGGCCAACGTCCTGACTTTC	CASSAGGQSHSGANVLTF
TRBD2	TRBV6-4	TRBJ2-1	NA	TGTGCCAGCAGTGACTCTAAAAGCGGGAGAGGAAATGAGCAGTTCTTC	CASSDSKSGRGNEQFF
NA	TRBV9	TRBJ2-5	NA	TGTGCCAGCAGCGTAGGGCCAAAAGAGACCCAGTACTTC	CASSVGPKETQYF
NA	TRBV14	TRBJ2-2	NA	TGTGCCAGCAGCCGAACAGTGAACACCGGGGAGCTGTTTTTT	CASSRTVNTGELFF
TRBD2	TRBV29-1	TRBJ2-7	few	TGCAGCGTAACCGGGAGGGCGAAGGGCTACGAGCAGTACTTC	CSVTGRAKGYEQYF
TRBD2	TRBV15	TRBJ2-7	NA	TGTGCCACCAGCAGAGGCCTTATAGCGGGAGGAACATACGAGCAGTACTTC	CATSRGLIAGGTYEQYF
TRBD1	TRBV5-1	TRBJ2-2	NA	TGCGCCAGCAGCTTGGCCGGACAGGGGTCGAACACCGGGGAGCTGTTTTTT	CASSLAGQGSNTGELFF
NA	TRBV6-5	TRBJ1-2	few	TGTGCCAGCAGTCCCCCTCGGGGTGTACATGGCTACACCTTC	CASSPPRGVHGYTF
NA	TRBV6-4	TRBJ1-5	few	TGTGCCAGCAGCCACAGGGTCGATCAGCCCCAGCATTTT	CASSHRVDQPQHF
NA	TRBV29-1	TRBJ1-4	NA	TGCAGCGTTGTCAGGGGCTCTAATGAAAAACTGTTTTTT	CSVVRGSNEKLFF
TRBD2	TRBV5-1	TRBJ2-1	few	TGCGCCAGCAGCTTGGTGGCTAGCGGAGCCGGGAATGAGCAGTTCTTC	CASSLVASGAGNEQFF
TRBD1	TRBV4-1	TRBJ1-2	few	TGCGCCAGCAGCCAAGTTGGACAGGGGGAAGGCTACACCTTC	CASSQVGQGEGYTF
NA	TRBV5-1	TRBJ1-2	NA	TGCGCCAGCAGCTTGCGGATAGTTGGGCCGTATGGCTACACCTTC	CASSLRIVGPYGYTF
TRBD2	TRBV19	TRBJ2-1	few	TGTGCCAGTAGTATGAGGGCGGGAGGTGTTGAGCAGTTCTTC	CASSMRAGGVEQFF
NA	TRBV28	TRBJ1-5	NA	TGTGCCAGCAGCTTTAATCAGCCCCAGCATTTT	CASSFNQPQHF
NA	TRBV7-2	TRBJ1-2	few	TGTGCCAGCAGCTTACCAGAAAACTATGGCTACACCTTC	CASSLPENYGYTF
NA	TRBV28	TRBJ2-4	NA	TGTGCCAGCAGTACGGACACAAACATTCAGTACTTC	CASSTDTNIQYF
NA	TRBV6-6	TRBJ1-1	NA	TGTGCCAGCAGTGCGGTGAACACTGAAGCTTTCTTT	CASSAVNTEAFF
NA	TRBV30	TRBJ1-5	NA	TGTGCCTGGAGTGGCTCGGGGGGTCAGCCCCAGCATTTT	CAWSGSGGQPQHF
NA	TRBV28	TRBJ2-3	NA	TGTGCCAGCAGTTTATTATTGGATACGCAGTATTTT	CASSLLLDTQYF
NA	TRBV12-5	TRBJ2-5	few	TGTGCTAGTGGTTTGGTAGAGGCCCAGTACTTC	CASGLVEAQYF
TRBD2	TRBV28	TRBJ2-7	few	TGTGCCAGCAGTTTCAAACTAGCGGGGAAGAGGGGTCACGAGCAGTACTTC	CASSFKLAGKRGHEQYF
TRBD1	TRBV7-6	TRBJ2-1	NA	TGTGCCAGCAGCACCCGGACAGGTTTGAGTAATGAGCAGTTCTTC	CASSTRTGLSNEQFF
NA	TRBV7-9	TRBJ2-1	NA	TGTGCCAGCAGCTTTCGCTCCATGGAGCAGTACAATGAGCAGTTCTTC	CASSFRSMEQYNEQFF
TRBD1	TRBV30	TRBJ2-5	NA	TGTGCCTGGAGTGGGGCGGGACAGGGGGCAAAGACCCAGTACTTC	CAWSGAGQGAKTQYF
NA	TRBV18	TRBJ1-2	NA	TGTGCCAGCTCACCGGAAAACAGAGGGAATGGCTACACCTTC	CASSPENRGNGYTF
NA	TRBV2	TRBJ1-5	few	TGTGCCAGCAGGACCCTCGGGGGGCGAGATCAGCCCCAGCATTTT	CASRTLGGRDQPQHF
TRBD2	TRBV4-3	TRBJ2-3	NA	TGCGCCAGCAGCCTAAGAGGCGGTAGCGGGAGTTCAGATACGCAGTATTTT	CASSLRGGSGSSDTQYF
TRBD2	TRBV7-6	TRBJ2-1	NA	TGTGCCAGCAGCTTAAGGGGGGGACTAGCGGCTTACAATGAGCAGTTCTTC	CASSLRGGLAAYNEQFF
TRBD2	TRBV7-8	TRBJ2-7	NA	TGTGCCAGCAGCTCATTACTAGCGGGAGTATCCGAGCAGTACTTC	CASSSLLAGVSEQYF
NA	TRBV18	TRBJ2-3	few	TGTGCCAGCTCACCACTTGTTAAGGGGTCAGATACGCAGTATTTT	CASSPLVKGSDTQYF
NA	TRBV30	TRBJ2-2	few	TGTGCCTGGAGGCGGCCCCTAGCACGGGGCACCGGGGAGCTGTTTTTT	CAWRRPLARGTGELFF
NA	TRBV7-9	TRBJ1-1	few	TGTGCCAGCAGCTTAGGAGGGCGACAGGTGGAGGCTTTCTTT	CASSLGGRQVEAFF
NA	TRBV18	TRBJ1-1	few	TGTGCCAGCTCACCAGCCAGTGTAAACACTGAAGCTTTCTTT	CASSPASVNTEAFF
TRBD2	TRBV19	TRBJ2-1	NA	TGTGCCAGTAGTATCGGACTAGCGGGGGGCGAGCAGTTCTTC	CASSIGLAGGEQFF
NA	TRBV20-1	TRBJ1-2	NA	TGCAGGGCAGGTCGGAGCTACACCTTC	CRAGRSYTF
TRBD1	TRBV7-9	TRBJ1-1	NA	TGTGCCAGCAGCCCTAGACAGGGTCGAACTGAAGCTTTCTTT	CASSPRQGRTEAFF
TRBD2	TRBV9	TRBJ2-7	NA	TGTGCCAGCAGCGTACTAGCGGGAACCTACGAGCAGTACTTC	CASSVLAGTYEQYF
NA	TRBV7-8	TRBJ2-2	few	TGTGCCAGCAGTCGACGGGGGAAAGCCGGGGAGCTGTTTTTT	CASSRRGKAGELFF
TRBD1	TRBV6-6	TRBJ1-1	few	TGTGCCAGCATCCTAACAGGGGCCACTGAAGCTTTCTTT	CASILTGATEAFF
NA	TRBV29-1	TRBJ2-1	NA	TGCAGCGTTGACCCACTAGTGTCTTCCTTGGGTGAGCAGTTCTTC	CSVDPLVSSLGEQFF
NA	TRBV28	TRBJ1-5	few	TGTGCCAGCAGTCCCGGACTTCTCAAGCCCCAGCATTTT	CASSPGLLKPQHF
TRBD2	TRBV7-6	TRBJ2-1	NA	TGTGCCAGCAGCCCGACTAGCGGCAACTACAATGAGCAGTTCTTC	CASSPTSGNYNEQFF
NA	TRBV29-1	TRBJ1-3	few	TGCAGCGTTGACGGTTCTGGAAACACCATATATTTT	CSVDGSGNTIYF